These 32 T cell receptor beta chains share one sample of origin, sequenced in a study of cytomegalovirus exposure and HLA in healthy donors. Clones were read by immunoSEQ multiplex PCR, and TCRdb kept only the in-frame ones, dropping some. The data hold roughly 130,000 clones, with roughly 86% observed a single time. The source material was PBMCs. These TCRs come from a man aged 25 to 40 in good health and CMV-seronegative.

This clone was found once. The genes are TRBV18 and TRBJ1-1; D might be TRBD1 (6 bases). Trimming removed 3 bases at V and 5 bases at J, with 16 bases between. CDR1 and CDR2 from the germline V gene are KGHSH and LQKENI. The CDR3 length is 15 residues. The CDR3 region is CASSPDRPSGTEAFF. In nucleotides, the CDR3 is TGTGCCAGCTCACCGGACAGACCGTCTGGGACTGAAGCTTTCTTT.

The CDR3 DNA reads TGTGCCAGCAGCTCGGGACTAGCGGGAGGTATCGATGAGCAGTTCTTC. This encodes CASSSGLAGGIDEQFF. V gene TRBV11-3 combines with J gene TRBJ2-1, with 15 bases fitting TRBD2. The CDR3 is 16 amino acids. CDR1 and CDR2 from the germline V gene are SGHNT and YENEEA. After removal of 4 bases from V and 8 bases from J, the junction contained 6 bases not matched to a gene.

The rearrangement links TRBV9 to TRBJ2-7, with D perhaps matching TRBD2 (5 bases). CDR3 length: 14 residues. Trimming took off 0 bases at V and 2 bases at J, with 9 bases between the two ends. Germline V lookup: CDR1 SGDLS, CDR2 YYNGEE. This chain's CDR3 is CASSVGNGAYEQYF. The CDR3 nucleotides are TGTGCCAGCAGCGTAGGAAACGGGGCCTACGAGCAGTACTTC.

J is TRBJ2-6 and V is TRBV18, with D unresolved. V lost 2 bases to trimming and J lost 1 base, with 3 bases between them. Germline loops: CDR1 KGHSH, CDR2 LQKENI. The CDR3 consists of 14 residues. CDR3 in DNA: TGTGCCAGCTCACCATCATCTGGGGCCAACGTCCTGACTTTC. It encodes CASSPSSGANVLTF.

The gene calls are TRBV4-1 and TRBJ1-3; D not resolved. V gave up 1 base and J gave up 4 bases, with 5 bases separating them. The CDR3 totals 13 residues. The V gene's germline CDR1 is MGHRA and CDR2 YSYEKL. CDR3 amino acids: CASSQVAGNTIYF. The CDR3 nucleotides read TGCGCCAGCAGCCAAGTTGCGGGAAACACCATATATTTT.

The V call is TRBV10-2, the J call TRBJ1-5; 8 positions agree with TRBD1. CDR3 length: 16 amino acids. The trim removed 3 bases at V and 3 bases at J, leaving 7 bases unmatched. CDR1 WSHSY and CDR2 SAAADI come from the germline V gene. In DNA, the CDR3 is TGCGCCAGCAGTGATCTTGGACAGGGATACAATCAGCCCCAGCATTTT. It specifies CASSDLGQGYNQPQHF.

The rearrangement uses TRBV2 and TRBJ1-1, with 9 bases that match TRBD1. Germline-derived CDR1 and CDR2 are SNHLY and FYNNEI. V was clipped by 8 bases and J by 2 bases; unmatched bases: 9. CDR3 length: 15 residues. DNA for the CDR3: TGTGCCAGCCGATACGGGGACAGGGACAACACTGAAGCTTTCTTT. As protein: CASRYGDRDNTEAFF.

The gene calls are TRBV7-9 and TRBJ2-2; 7 bases align to TRBD1. Germline CDR1 is SEHNR and CDR2 is FQNEAQ (reference sequence). CDR3 size: 17 residues. Unmatched junction bases numbered 7, after V lost 1 base and J lost 2 bases. The CDR3 nucleotides read TGTGCCAGCAGCTTAGAAAAGGGACAGCTTAACACCGGGGAGCTGTTTTTT. Translation gives CASSLEKGQLNTGELFF. The full variable domain, completed using reference TRBV7-9 and TRBJ2-2, is DTGVSQNPRHKITKRGQNVTFRCDPISEHNRLYWYRQTLGQGPEFLTYFQNEAQLEKSRLLSDRFSAERPKGSFSTLEIQRTEQGDSAMYLCASSLEKGQLNTGELFFGEGSRLTVL.

The rearrangement links TRBV9 to TRBJ2-7, with TRBD2 matching over 12 bases. Looked up from germline, CDR1 is SGDLS and CDR2 is YYNGEE. The CDR3 runs to 16 residues. Unmatched junction bases numbered 7, after V lost 3 bases and J lost 3 bases. The CDR3 DNA reads TGTGCCAGCAGCGCCTCGGCTAGCGGGGGGGACTACGAGCAGTACTTC. Translating gives CASSASASGGDYEQYF.

The rearrangement links TRBV6-5 to TRBJ2-5; 10 bases agree with TRBD2. CDR1 and CDR2 (germline): MNHEY, SVGAGI. The CDR3 contains 15 residues. V lost 5 bases, J lost 2 bases, and 5 bases stayed unmatched. The CDR3 DNA reads TGTGCCAGCAGTCCATCACTAGCGGGGCAAGAGACCCAGTACTTC. Its protein product is CASSPSLAGQETQYF.

The chain is built from TRBV15 and TRBJ1-3; weak D call: TRBD1 (5 bases). Looked up from germline, CDR1 is LNHNV and CDR2 is YYDKDF (reference sequence). The CDR3 extends over 16 amino acids. The germline V and J ends were trimmed by 3 bases and 3 bases, with 15 bases remaining between them. The CDR3 reads CATSRIGGTDGNTIYF. CDR3 coding DNA: TGTGCCACCAGCAGGATCGGGGGAACAGATGGAAACACCATATATTTT.

V usage is TRBV29-1 and J usage is TRBJ2-2, with no clear D. V lost 1 base and J 8 bases, leaving 8 bases between the germline ends. Germline V gives CDR1 SQVTM, CDR2 ANQGSEA. There are 12 residues in the CDR3. Here the CDR3 DNA reads TGCAGCGTTGAAGCGTCGTTGGGGGAGCTGTTTTTT. It encodes CSVEASLGELFF.

The chain links TRBV4-2 to TRBJ2-1, with 8 bases matching TRBD2. This CDR3 has 16 residues. The germline V gene encodes CDR1 LGHNA and CDR2 YNFKEQ. The junction had 9 bases not matched to a gene; V was cut back by 0 bases and J by 8 bases. The CDR3 region has the DNA TGTGCCAGCAGCCAAGATCGAAGCGGGAGTAGAGATGAGCAGTTCTTC. Protein sequence: CASSQDRSGSRDEQFF.

This chain uses TRBV6-5 with TRBJ2-1; D possibly corresponds to TRBD2 (5 bases). CDR1 and CDR2 from the germline V gene are MNHEY and SVGAGI. The CDR3 sequence is 13 residues long. V was clipped by 6 bases and J by 3 bases, with 9 bases between them. CDR3 in amino acids: CASSEGRYNEQFF. As DNA, the CDR3 is TGTGCCAGCAGCGAGGGCCGCTACAATGAGCAGTTCTTC.

V gene TRBV9 combines with J gene TRBJ2-1; the match to TRBD2 covers 7 bases. This CDR3 contains 13 residues. V lost 0 bases to trimming and J lost 6 bases; unmatched junction nucleotides: 0. From germline, CDR1 is SGDLS and CDR2 YYNGEE. CDR3 protein: CASSVASGNEQFF. In DNA form, the CDR3 reads TGTGCCAGCAGCGTAGCTAGCGGCAATGAGCAGTTCTTC.

The gene calls are TRBV18 and TRBJ2-7; D gene uncertain. Germline V gives CDR1 KGHSH, CDR2 LQKENI. This CDR3 comprises 13 residues. Trimming pared 7 bases from V and 1 base from J, leaving 11 bases between. Here the CDR3 reads CASFEAESYEQYF. CDR3 nucleotide sequence: TGTGCCAGCTTCGAGGCGGAGTCCTACGAGCAGTACTTC. Using reference TRBV18 and TRBJ2-7 for the parts outside the CDR3, the full variable domain is NAGVMQNPRHLVRRRGQEARLRCSPMKGHSHVYWYRQLPEEGLKFMVYLQKENIIDESGMPKERFSAEFPKEGPSILRIQQVVRGDSAAYFCASFEAESYEQYFGPGTRLTVT.

The V gene is TRBV5-1, the J gene TRBJ2-7; D is possibly TRBD1 (5 bases). The CDR3 is made up of 14 amino acids. Trimming left V 4 bases short and J 3 bases short, with 14 bases between. Germline assignment: CDR1 SGHRS and CDR2 YFSETQ. The CDR3 sequence: CASSLYSQDYEQYF. CDR3 DNA sequence: TGCGCCAGCAGCCTCTACTCACAGGACTACGAGCAGTACTTC.

The V gene is TRBV5-4, the J gene TRBJ2-7; TRBD2 aligns across 8 bases. With V trimmed by 1 base and J by 6 bases, 6 bases remained unmatched. CDR3 length: 14 amino acids. The V gene's germline CDR1 is SGHNT and CDR2 YYREEE (reference sequence). The CDR3, as DNA: TGTGCCAGCAGCTTGAACGGGAGGGCTGGCGAGCAGTACTTC. Translation gives CASSLNGRAGEQYF.

This chain links TRBV18 with TRBJ2-7; TRBD1 aligns across 9 bases. CDR3 length equals 15 residues. J lost 3 bases, V lost 3 bases, and 6 bases had no gene match. Germline CDR1 KGHSH, CDR2 LQKENI. The DNA of the CDR3 is TGTGCCAGCTCACCTCTCACAGGGGGCAACTACGAGCAGTACTTC. Translated: CASSPLTGGNYEQYF.

The V and J genes are TRBV7-8 and TRBJ2-7, with a possible D match to TRBD1 (5 bases). CDR3 length: 12 residues. Between the trimmed V and J ends, which lost 5 bases and 7 bases, there was a span of 12 bases. Germline loops: CDR1 SGHVS, CDR2 FQNEAQ. CDR3: CASSQGPGEQYF. For the CDR3, the DNA is TGTGCCAGCAGCCAAGGACCAGGGGAGCAGTACTTC.

This chain joins TRBV7-2 and TRBJ1-3; 7 bases line up with TRBD1. In germline, CDR1 is SGHTA, CDR2 FQGNSA. The CDR3 is made up of 15 amino acids. V lost 6 bases to trimming and J lost 4 bases; unmatched junction nucleotides: 9. The CDR3 region has the DNA TGTGCCAGCAGAGAGACAGGGATTATCGGAAACACCATATATTTT. Its protein product is CASRETGIIGNTIYF.

The V and J genes are TRBV19 and TRBJ2-1; 10 bases line up with TRBD2. Germline lookup yields CDR1 LNHDA and CDR2 SQIVND (reference sequence). The trim removed 2 bases at V and 6 bases at J, leaving 7 bases unmatched. This CDR3 region has 16 residues. The CDR3 DNA follows: TGTGCCAGTAGTATATATCTAGCGGGAGAACGCAATGAGCAGTTCTTC. Residues: CASSIYLAGERNEQFF.

The chain is built from TRBV27 and TRBJ2-1; 8 bases line up with TRBD2. CDR1 MNHEY and CDR2 SMNVEV come from the germline V gene (reference sequence). CDR3 length: 14 amino acids. J lost 2 bases, V lost 7 bases, and 4 bases had no gene match. As DNA, the CDR3 is TGTGCCAGCACCTTTAGCGGGACCTACAATGAGCAGTTCTTC. This gives the protein CASTFSGTYNEQFF.

In regard to this clone: Compared with germline, one end of the junction differs, possibly owing to a read error. The chain recombines TRBV5-1 with TRBJ1-1; D is perhaps TRBD1 (5 bases). Germline values: CDR1 SGHRS, CDR2 YFSETQ. The CDR3 runs to 15 residues. CDR3 bases: TGCGCCAGCAGCTTGGTCTGGGGCGCGAACCCTGAAGCTTTCTTT. Translation gives CASSLVWGANPEAFF.

V and J are TRBV18 and TRBJ2-2, with D perhaps matching TRBD1 (6 bases). V shed 3 bases and J shed 5 bases, with 13 bases lying between them. The CDR3 consists of 15 residues. Germline V gene sequence: CDR1 KGHSH, CDR2 LQKENI. DNA for the CDR3: TGTGCCAGCTCACCGACAGGTCCGAGAACCGGGGAGCTGTTTTTT. As protein: CASSPTGPRTGELFF. Supplemented by reference TRBV18 and TRBJ2-2, the full variable domain reads NAGVMQNPRHLVRRRGQEARLRCSPMKGHSHVYWYRQLPEEGLKFMVYLQKENIIDESGMPKERFSAEFPKEGPSILRIQQVVRGDSAAYFCASSPTGPRTGELFFGEGSRLTVL.

The chain employs TRBV6-5 and TRBJ2-7; 11 bases fit TRBD2. Germline V gives CDR1 MNHEY, CDR2 SVGAGI. V gave up 4 bases and J gave up 3 bases; unmatched junction bases: 8. The CDR3 is 16 residues long. The CDR3 loop reads CASSLYLAGGNYEQYF. Here the CDR3 DNA reads TGTGCCAGCAGTTTATATCTAGCGGGGGGAAACTACGAGCAGTACTTC.

The gene calls are TRBV18 and TRBJ2-2; TRBD2 matches at 8 bases. The junction had 2 bases not matched to a gene; V was cut back by 2 bases and J by 3 bases. Germline values: CDR1 KGHSH, CDR2 LQKENI. This CDR3 comprises 15 residues. Here the CDR3 reads CASSPRRGDTGELFF. In nucleotides, the CDR3 is TGTGCCAGCTCACCAAGGCGGGGGGACACCGGGGAGCTGTTTTTT.

The V and J genes are TRBV6-5 and TRBJ1-4; D possibly corresponds to TRBD1 (6 bases). Germline V lookup: CDR1 MNHEY, CDR2 SVGAGI. The V end lost 10 bases, the J end lost 11 bases, and 20 bases lay between the germline ends. The CDR3 has 13 residues. The CDR3 protein is CATTSRTANKLFF. CDR3 nucleotides: TGTGCCACCACTTCGAGGACAGCGAATAAACTGTTTTTT.

The chain's CDR3 is CAWMYRGNTDTQYF. CDR3 bases: TGTGCCTGGATGTACAGGGGAAACACAGATACGCAGTATTTT. This chain joins TRBV30 and TRBJ2-3, with TRBD1 matching 7 bases. The J segment lost 2 bases and the V segment lost 4 bases, leaving 6 bases of the junction unmatched. CDR3 size: 14 residues. Looked up from germline, CDR1 is GTSNPN and CDR2 is SVGIG (reference sequence).

The genes are TRBV11-2 and TRBJ1-3, with unresolved D. V lost 5 bases and J 4 bases, leaving 12 bases between the germline ends. There are 14 residues in the CDR3. Germline CDR1 and CDR2: SGHAT and FQNNGV. In nucleotides, the CDR3 is TGTGCCAGCAGCGAAGGAGGTCCCGGAAACACCATATATTTT. Translation gives CASSEGGPGNTIYF.

This chain joins TRBV7-6 and TRBJ2-4; 9 nucleotides align to TRBD2. This CDR3 region has 14 residues. Trimming removed 4 bases from V and 9 bases from J; junction bases left unmatched: 7. Germline CDR1 reads SGHVS; CDR2 reads FNYEAQ. The CDR3 DNA is TGTGCCAGCAGCTCCCCGACTAGCGGTAGCATTCAGTACTTC. This codes for CASSSPTSGSIQYF.

The J gene is TRBJ2-7, the V gene TRBV5-4; TRBD1 might be the D (6 bases). Germline-derived CDR1 and CDR2 are SGHNT and YYREEE (reference sequence). V gave up 4 bases and J gave up 0 bases, with 11 bases separating them. CDR3 size: 14 residues. As DNA, the CDR3 is TGTGCCAGCAGCCCGGACAGAGTCTCCTACGAGCAGTACTTC. This translates into CASSPDRVSYEQYF.